A selection of T cell receptor beta chains follows, all from one sample in a study of identifying expanded T cells in peripheral blood. TCRdb keeps only in-frame clones here, not all; method: immunoSEQ multiplex PCR. The data hold over 75,000 clones, with approximately 89% observed a single time. Sequencing used blood. All receptors derive from a person between 18 and 75 years old in good health. Both conserved end residues are part of each CDR3. The D gene is left open where the match is weak. Clone size, where shown, is once, few, many, or a class for clones that have expanded.

D,J,V,size,CDR3,DNA
TRBD1,TRBJ2-3,TRBV9,.,CASSVVDRATDTQYF,TGTGCCAGCAGCGTAGTGGACAGGGCGACAGATACGCAGTATTTT
.,TRBJ1-1,TRBV7-2,.,CASSLQATENTEAFF,TGTGCCAGCAGCTTACAGGCGACAGAGAACACTGAAGCTTTCTTT
.,TRBJ2-2,TRBV18,.,CASSAGQWNTGELFF,TGTGCCAGCTCAGCTGGACAGTGGAACACCGGGGAGCTGTTTTTT
.,TRBJ2-7,TRBV9,.,CASSPGLIYEQYF,TGTGCCAGCAGTCCCGGTCTGATCTACGAGCAGTACTTC
.,TRBJ1-1,TRBV21-1,.,CASSNTEAFF,TGTGCCAGCAGCAACACTGAAGCTTTCTTT
.,TRBJ2-7,TRBV6-1,.,CASSPGRPYEQYF,TGTGCCAGCAGTCCGGGACGGCCCTACGAGCAGTACTTC
TRBD2,TRBJ2-7,TRBV29-1,.,CSAEVRLAGAIFHEQYF,TGCAGCGCCGAAGTCCGACTAGCGGGGGCGATCTTCCACGAGCAGTACTTC
.,TRBJ1-4,TRBV28,.,CAALGAAEKLFF,TGTGCCGCGTTGGGAGCTGCCGAAAAACTGTTTTTT
.,TRBJ2-7,TRBV21-1,.,CASSKETLELAGAYEQYF,TGTGCCAGCAGCAAAGAAACTCTAGAACTAGCGGGGGCCTACGAGCAGTACTTC
TRBD2,TRBJ2-5,TRBV5-1,.,CASSPSPQTSGQETQYF,TGCGCCAGCAGCCCATCCCCACAGACTAGCGGTCAAGAGACCCAGTACTTC
.,TRBJ2-5,TRBV20-1,.,CSAEETQYF,TGCAGTGCAGAAGAGACCCAGTACTTC
.,TRBJ1-1,TRBV5-4,once,CASSPGQGLNTEAFF,TGTGCCAGCAGCCCCGGGCAGGGATTGAACACTGAAGCTTTCTTT
.,TRBJ1-1,TRBV6-5,.,CASSRGNLLGTEAFF,TGTGCCAGCAGTCGGGGGAATCTTTTGGGCACTGAAGCTTTCTTT
.,TRBJ1-5,TRBV10-1,.,CASSESRTPWGQPQHF,TGCGCCAGCAGTGAGTCGAGAACGCCGTGGGGTCAGCCCCAGCATTTT
TRBD1,TRBJ2-3,TRBV7-2,.,CASSATGYWDTTDTQYF,TGTGCCAGCAGCGCGACAGGGTATTGGGACACCACAGATACGCAGTATTTT
.,TRBJ2-5,TRBV6-6,once,CASRRSTGFGETQYF,TGTGCCAGCAGAAGATCTACAGGGTTCGGGGAGACCCAGTACTTC
.,TRBJ2-7,TRBV4-2,.,CASSVAVSYEQYF,TGTGCCAGCAGCGTCGCGGTCTCCTACGAGCAGTACTTC
.,TRBJ2-7,TRBV19,.,CASSSQVSYEQYF,TGTGCCAGTAGTAGCCAGGTTTCCTACGAGCAGTACTTC
.,TRBJ2-1,TRBV6-5,.,CASKSRDLYNEQFF,TGTGCCAGCAAAAGCCGGGACTTATACAATGAGCAGTTCTTC
.,TRBJ2-3,TRBV9,.,CASSEEQGRSDTQYF,TGTGCCAGCAGCGAGGAACAGGGCCGGTCAGATACGCAGTATTTT
.,TRBJ1-3,TRBV19,.,CASSLTAAAGNTIYF,TGTGCCAGTAGTCTAACGGCCGCTGCTGGAAACACCATATATTTT
.,TRBJ1-2,TRBV7-2,.,CASSFIFDRQPWDGYTF,TGTGCCAGCAGCTTTATATTCGATAGGCAGCCCTGGGATGGCTACACCTTC
.,TRBJ1-3,TRBV4-1,.,CASSQIQVPSGNTIYF,TGCGCCAGCAGCCAGATACAGGTACCCTCTGGAAACACCATATATTTT
.,TRBJ1-6,TRBV7-9,few,CATTPQGFNSPLHF,TGTGCCACCACCCCCCAGGGGTTCAATTCACCCCTCCACTTT
TRBD2,TRBJ2-3,TRBV15,.,CATSRDLAGGDTDTQYF,TGTGCCACCAGCAGAGATTTAGCGGGAGGGGACACAGATACGCAGTATTTT
TRBD1,TRBJ1-2,TRBV28,.,CASSPFQQGIRYGYTF,TGTGCCAGCAGCCCATTTCAACAGGGGATCAGATATGGCTACACCTTC
.,TRBJ2-7,TRBV28,.,CASIPSHRAYEQYF,TGTGCCAGCATTCCGTCCCACAGGGCCTACGAGCAGTACTTC